This T cell receptor beta chain was captured in a study of blood T cell repertoires in COVID-19 (dated by TCRdb to about 2020). For the wider study: Samples covering the acute and convalescent phases of COVID-19 were provided by collaborators in the United States, Italy and Spain. The material from the prospective study consisted of cDNA or gDNA derived from T cells, B-cell-depleted T cells, or PBMCs. Deeply sampled blood TCRbeta repertoires from subjects exposed to, actively infected with, or recovered from COVID-19 were included in the dataset. A freely available public database, intended as a resource for researchers studying the immune response to SARS-CoV-2, is where the repertoires were released. The samples were drawn from two sources: the first 160 participants of the ongoing ImmuneRACE study, and 1,254 subjects contributed by 6 global collaborators. A de-identified subject ID, COVID-19 status, age in years and sex were almost always included in the sample metadata. HLA class I and class II types, where available, came from metadata supplied by the sample provider rather than from assay-based typing. Beyond this particular receptor, the publication reports: The amount of clinical and demographic metadata varied by source and participant and was provided uncurated.

The collaborating institutions used their own protocols to collect whole blood in K2EDTA tubes. Collaborator samples were shipped for TCRbeta analysis as frozen whole blood, isolated PBMCs, or DNA extracted from either sample type. TCRbeta CDR3 regions were amplified from genomic DNA by means of the immunoSEQ Assay, a bias-controlled multiplex PCR. As for the original processing: Nucleated cell counts per sample were estimated from amplification of reference gene primers within the assay. To quantify the absolute abundance of each unique TCRbeta CDR3 rearrangement, sequence reads were collapsed and filtered. For each sample, productive Simpson clonality was calculated as the square root of Simpson's diversity index across productive rearrangements. The clones in this table, taken by TCRdb from immuneACCESS, are in-frame only. Not every clone is retained; where verified, under half of the shortfall comes from an unresolved V gene, and the cause of the rest is unknown. V and J calls and clone size are those listed in that table; D and trimming were worked out from the DNA. Recorded for this sample are about 280,000 clones; 85% of them occurred a single time. 5.1% of the sample lies in the top ten.

Regarding this clone: Its recognized antigen is unknown. One base away there is no much larger clone; base qualities are not given.

Including cysteine and phenylalanine, the CDR3 has 13 amino acids. The entry retains the CDR3 DNA only, 39 bases that are in frame from base 1. For CDR1 and CDR2, the germline V gene (reference sequence) lists LGHDT and YNNKEL. V is shortened by 4 bases, J by 1 base, and the region joining them spans 7 bases. The rearranged segments are TRBV3-1 (or the pseudogene TRBV3-2) and TRBJ1-1; TRBD1 is possibly the D segment (5 matching bases). Sequenced material: peripheral blood. The source is a middle-aged man with active or convalescent COVID-19. CDR3 protein: CASSPTGNTEAFF. The DNA reads as follows: TGTGCCAGCAGCCCCACAGGGAACACTGAAGCTTTCTTT.